The 17 T cell receptor beta chains reported below all come from one sample, sequenced in a study of radiation and T cells in renal cell carcinoma. Time point defined: blood 2 weeks post-SBRT. Treatment meaning: 15 Gy SBRT to primary tumor, nephrectomy 4 weeks later. Assay used: immunoSEQ multiplex PCR; TCRdb lists only in-frame clones, some missing. The sample lists roughly 150,000 clones; roughly 87% were seen once. This material consisted of blood, taken from a patient whose treatment included radiotherapy and nephrectomy. The source is a woman between 45 and 60 years old with renal cell carcinoma.

The chain combines TRBV29-1 with TRBJ2-5, with a possible D match to TRBD2 (6 bases). The closer fit of TRBJ2-7 to the DNA end suggests the J call may be wrong. Germline V gene lookup returns CDR1 SQVTM and CDR2 ANQGSEA. The CDR3 is 11 amino acids. The CDR3 DNA reads as TGCAGCGTCCACGGGGGTTACGAGCAGTACTTC. Its protein product is CSVHGGYEQYF.

This clone has only one observation. This chain connects TRBV25-1 to TRBJ2-5, with 9 bases aligning to TRBD2. Germline V CDR1 and CDR2: MGHDK, SYGVNS. The V segment lost 2 bases and the J segment 4 bases; nucleotides outside the gene matches: 5. CDR3 length equals 15 residues. The CDR3 nucleotides read TGTGCCAGCAGTGAACGCGGGGGGGGCCGAGAGACCCAGTACTTC. Residues: CASSERGGGRETQYF.

This chain links TRBV7-2 with TRBJ2-3; 10 bases map to TRBD2. Germline V gene data show CDR1 as SGHTA and CDR2 as FQGNSA. This CDR3 contains 16 residues. J gave up 3 bases and V 0 bases, and 3 bases lay outside the gene matches. The CDR3 spells CASSLAVAGGTDTQYF. The CDR3 nucleotides are TGTGCCAGCAGCTTAGCCGTAGCGGGGGGTACAGATACGCAGTATTTT.

This clone was detected a few times. V and J are TRBV18 and TRBJ2-1; maybe TRBD2 (5 bases). Germline loops: CDR1 KGHSH, CDR2 LQKENI. CDR3 length: 15 amino acids. V lost 0 bases to trimming and J lost 9 bases, with 15 bases between them. The CDR3 coding sequence is TGTGCCAGCTCACCACCCGGACTCGAGGGAAGTGAGCAGTTCTTC. It yields the protein CASSPPGLEGSEQFF.

J is TRBJ1-2 and V is TRBV19; 7 bases line up with TRBD1. This CDR3 spans 15 amino acids. Germline CDR1 reads LNHDA; CDR2 reads SQIVND (reference sequence). Germline trimming cut 5 bases from V and 4 bases from J; bases unmatched to any gene: 10. The CDR3 loop is CASSPNRGIGYGYTF. CDR3 nucleotides: TGTGCCAGTAGTCCGAACAGGGGTATCGGCTATGGCTACACCTTC.

The V and J genes are TRBV6-6 and TRBJ1-1; the match to TRBD1 covers 9 bases. The CDR3 runs to 15 residues. Germline assignment: CDR1 MNHNY and CDR2 SVGAGI (reference sequence). With V trimmed by 2 bases and J by 4 bases, 5 bases remained unmatched. The CDR3 protein is CASSYPGQGSTEAFF. The CDR3 DNA is TGTGCCAGCAGTTACCCCGGACAGGGGAGCACTGAAGCTTTCTTT.

The chain links TRBV18 to TRBJ1-2; weak D call: TRBD1 (5 bases). The V and J ends lost 4 bases and 8 bases respectively, with 23 bases between them. Germline-derived CDR1 and CDR2 are KGHSH and LQKENI. The length of the CDR3 is 16 residues. This CDR3 is CASSLFSDSALGGYTF. The CDR3 nucleotides are TGTGCCAGCTCACTTTTTTCCGACAGCGCCCTTGGGGGCTACACCTTC.

This chain connects TRBV5-5 to TRBJ1-6; D perhaps matches TRBD1 (5 bases). Trimming pared 1 base from V and 4 bases from J, leaving 12 bases between. The CDR3 has 16 amino acids. Germline CDR1 is SGHKS and CDR2 is YYEKEE (reference sequence). This CDR3 reads CASSLSTVFYNSPLHF. CDR3 coding DNA: TGTGCCAGCAGCTTGTCGACAGTATTTTATAATTCACCCCTCCACTTT.

This clone has just one count. This chain links TRBV9 with TRBJ2-7; 7 bases are shared with TRBD1. J lost 9 bases, V lost 3 bases, and 9 bases had no gene match. CDR3 length: 13 amino acids. The germline V gene encodes CDR1 SGDLS and CDR2 YYNGEE. CDR3 in DNA: TGTGCCAGCAGCGAGGGGACAGATCGATGGCAGTACTTC. It translates to CASSEGTDRWQYF.

In this sample, this clone turned up once. The chain links TRBV6-5 to TRBJ1-1, with 9 bases that match TRBD1. The CDR3 totals 15 residues. CDR1 is MNHEY, CDR2 SVGAGI, per germline. Trimming removed 6 bases from V and 5 bases from J; junction bases left unmatched: 10. DNA for the CDR3: TGTGCCAGCAGAAGAACGGGACAGGGTAGGACTGAAGCTTTCTTT. This translates into CASRRTGQGRTEAFF.

The sample holds one count of this clone. The chain combines TRBV5-1 with TRBJ2-7, with D possibly TRBD1 on 6 matching bases. The V gene lost 2 bases and the J gene lost 3 bases, with 18 bases spanning the gap. In germline, CDR1 is SGHRS, CDR2 YFSETQ. This CDR3 spans 16 amino acids. The CDR3, as DNA: TGCGCCAGCAGCTTTAAACAGGGTATGGGTTACTACGAGCAGTACTTC. It translates to CASSFKQGMGYYEQYF.

V is TRBV18 and J is TRBJ2-7, with TRBD1 matching over 7 bases. The V segment lost 3 bases and the J segment 5 bases; nucleotides outside the gene matches: 13. In germline, CDR1 is KGHSH, CDR2 LQKENI. The CDR3 is made up of 16 amino acids. Here the CDR3 DNA reads TGTGCCAGCTCACCGCGGCCGAGGGGGCTTGGGGACGAGCAGTACTTC. Protein sequence: CASSPRPRGLGDEQYF.

The J gene is TRBJ1-5, the V gene TRBV9; maybe TRBD1 (5 bases). The length of the CDR3 is 15 residues. The germline gives CDR1 SGDLS, CDR2 YYNGEE. Trimming took 3 bases from V and 1 from J, leaving 11 bases between them. CDR3 amino acids: CASSADGGSNQPQHF. CDR3 in DNA: TGTGCCAGCAGCGCCGACGGGGGGAGCAATCAGCCCCAGCATTTT.

The chain links TRBV4-1 to TRBJ2-3; 7 bases line up with TRBD2. This CDR3 spans 16 amino acids. V shed 0 bases, J shed 4 bases, and the junction held 7 bases outside the gene matches. Germline CDR1 is MGHRA and CDR2 is YSYEKL. CDR3 DNA sequence: TGCGCCAGCAGCCAAGATTGGGGACTAAACGCAGATACGCAGTATTTT. This encodes CASSQDWGLNADTQYF.

Comments on this clone: A read error is the likely source, as a far larger clone sits one nucleotide away. V usage is TRBV5-4 and J usage is TRBJ1-4; no definite D call. V lost 0 bases, J lost 2 bases, and 14 bases lay in between. The CDR3 covers 17 residues. The germline V gene encodes CDR1 SGHNT and CDR2 YYREEE (reference sequence). The CDR3 bases are TGTGCCAGCAGCTTGGAAGGAAACACGTGGACTAATGAAAAACTGTTTTTT. Its translation is CASSLEGNTWTNEKLFF.

Of note for this clone: At the DNA level, this CDR3 is encoded by other sequences in the same sample as well. This sequence joins TRBV11-1 and TRBJ1-2, with TRBD1 identical over 8 bases. The CDR3 is 13 amino acids. With 5 bases clipped from V and 4 bases from J, the junction kept 3 bases outside the gene matches. CDR1 and CDR2 from the germline V gene are SGHAT and FQDESV (reference sequence). CDR3 region: CASSPDRAYGYTF. CDR3 nucleotide sequence: TGTGCCAGCAGCCCGGACAGGGCCTATGGCTACACCTTC.

This clone was detected once. The chain is built from TRBV29-1 and TRBJ2-3; perhaps TRBD2 as D (6 bases). The V end lost 6 bases, the J end lost 6 bases, and 19 bases lay between the germline ends. Germline CDR1 is SQVTM and CDR2 is ANQGSEA. The CDR3 has 14 residues. CDR3 bases: TGCAGCGTCCCGGAGGGTTCCTCCTTGGATACGCAGTATTTT. Translation gives CSVPEGSSLDTQYF.